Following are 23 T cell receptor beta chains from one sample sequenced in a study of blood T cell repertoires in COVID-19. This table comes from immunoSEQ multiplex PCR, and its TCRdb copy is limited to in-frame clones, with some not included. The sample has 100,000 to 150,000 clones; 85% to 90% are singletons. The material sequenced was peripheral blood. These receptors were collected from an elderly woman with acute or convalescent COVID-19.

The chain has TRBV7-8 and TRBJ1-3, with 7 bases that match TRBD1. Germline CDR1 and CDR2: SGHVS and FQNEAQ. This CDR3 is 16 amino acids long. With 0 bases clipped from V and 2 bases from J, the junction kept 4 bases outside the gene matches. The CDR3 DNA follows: TGTGCCAGCAGCTTAGCGGGTACAGGGGCTGGAAACACCATATATTTT. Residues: CASSLAGTGAGNTIYF.

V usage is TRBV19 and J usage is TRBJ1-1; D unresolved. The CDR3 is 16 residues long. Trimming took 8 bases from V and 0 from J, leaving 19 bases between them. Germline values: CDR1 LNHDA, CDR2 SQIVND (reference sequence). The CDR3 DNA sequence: TGTGCCAGTTCTAAGGGTCCTTTCGGGATGAACACTGAAGCTTTCTTT. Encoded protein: CASSKGPFGMNTEAFF.

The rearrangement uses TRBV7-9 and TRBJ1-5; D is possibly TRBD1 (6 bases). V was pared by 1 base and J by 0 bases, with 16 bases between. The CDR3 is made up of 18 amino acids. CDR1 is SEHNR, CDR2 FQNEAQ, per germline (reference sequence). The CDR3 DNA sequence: TGTGCCAGCAGCTTAGGGGGGCGTAAGGGGTATAGCAATCAGCCCCAGCATTTT. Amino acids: CASSLGGRKGYSNQPQHF.

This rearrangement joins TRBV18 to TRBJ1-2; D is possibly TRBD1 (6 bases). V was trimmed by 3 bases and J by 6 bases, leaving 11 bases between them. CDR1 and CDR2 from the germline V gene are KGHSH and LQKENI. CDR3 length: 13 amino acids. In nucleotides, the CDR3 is TGTGCCAGCTCACCTCGCAGGGGCGATGGCTACACCTTC. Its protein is CASSPRRGDGYTF.

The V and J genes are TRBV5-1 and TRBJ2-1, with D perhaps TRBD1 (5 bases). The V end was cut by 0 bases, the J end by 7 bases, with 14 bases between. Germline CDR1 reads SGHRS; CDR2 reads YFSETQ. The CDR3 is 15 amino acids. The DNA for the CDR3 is TGCGCCAGCAGCTTGGTTCCAGGGCAAGGAAATGAGCAGTTCTTC. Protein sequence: CASSLVPGQGNEQFF.

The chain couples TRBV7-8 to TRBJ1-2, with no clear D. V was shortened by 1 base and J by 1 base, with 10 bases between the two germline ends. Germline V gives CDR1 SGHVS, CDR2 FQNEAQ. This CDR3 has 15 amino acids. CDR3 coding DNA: TGTGCCAGCAGCTTAGGGCAGGTTATTAACTATGGCTACACCTTC. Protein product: CASSLGQVINYGYTF.

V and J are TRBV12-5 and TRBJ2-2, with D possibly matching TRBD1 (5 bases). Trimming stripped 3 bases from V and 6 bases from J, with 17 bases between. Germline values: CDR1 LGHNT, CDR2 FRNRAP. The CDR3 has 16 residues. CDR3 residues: CASGLWFQGVAGELFF. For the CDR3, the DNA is TGTGCTAGTGGTTTATGGTTTCAAGGGGTGGCCGGGGAGCTGTTTTTT.

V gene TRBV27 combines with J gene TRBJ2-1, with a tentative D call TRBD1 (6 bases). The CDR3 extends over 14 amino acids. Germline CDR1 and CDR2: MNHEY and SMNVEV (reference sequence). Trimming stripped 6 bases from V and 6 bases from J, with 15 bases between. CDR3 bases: TGTGCCAGCAGAACACCGGACAGACGCAATGAGCAGTTCTTC. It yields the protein CASRTPDRRNEQFF.

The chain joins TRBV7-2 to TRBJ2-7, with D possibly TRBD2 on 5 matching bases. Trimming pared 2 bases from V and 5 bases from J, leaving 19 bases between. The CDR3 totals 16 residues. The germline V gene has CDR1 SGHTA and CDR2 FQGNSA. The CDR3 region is CASSLTFEMSGNEQYF. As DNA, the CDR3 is TGTGCCAGCAGCTTAACATTCGAGATGTCGGGAAACGAGCAGTACTTC.

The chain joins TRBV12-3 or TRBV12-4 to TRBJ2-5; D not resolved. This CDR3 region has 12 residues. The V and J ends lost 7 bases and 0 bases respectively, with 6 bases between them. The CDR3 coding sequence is TGTGCCAGCAAACAGAACCAAGAGACCCAGTACTTC. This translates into CASKQNQETQYF.

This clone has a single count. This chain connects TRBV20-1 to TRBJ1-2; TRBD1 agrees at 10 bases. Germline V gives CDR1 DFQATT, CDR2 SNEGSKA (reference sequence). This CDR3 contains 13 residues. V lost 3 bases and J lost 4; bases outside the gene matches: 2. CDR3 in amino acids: CSASGTGAYGYTF. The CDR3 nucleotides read TGCAGTGCTAGTGGGACAGGGGCCTATGGCTACACCTTC.

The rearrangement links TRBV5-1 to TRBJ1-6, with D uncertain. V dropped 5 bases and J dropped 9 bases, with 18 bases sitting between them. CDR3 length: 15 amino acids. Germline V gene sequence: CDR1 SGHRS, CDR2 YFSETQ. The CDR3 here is CASSPGDLESSPLHF. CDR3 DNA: TGCGCCAGCAGTCCCGGAGACCTGGAGAGTTCACCCCTCCACTTT.

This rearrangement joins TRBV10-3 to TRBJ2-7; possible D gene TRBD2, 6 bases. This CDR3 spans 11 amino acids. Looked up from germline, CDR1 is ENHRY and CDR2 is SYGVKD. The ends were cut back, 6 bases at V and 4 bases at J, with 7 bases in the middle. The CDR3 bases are TGTGCCATCAGCGGGGGTTACGAGCAGTACTTC. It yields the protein CAISGGYEQYF.

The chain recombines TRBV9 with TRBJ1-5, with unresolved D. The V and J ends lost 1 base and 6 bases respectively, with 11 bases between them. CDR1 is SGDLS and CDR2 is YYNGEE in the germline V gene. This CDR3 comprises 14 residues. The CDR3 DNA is TGTGCCAGCAGCGTATCGGGTGCTACTCAGCCCCAGCATTTT. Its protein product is CASSVSGATQPQHF.

The CDR3 sequence is CASSFSSSGDEQFF. The DNA for the CDR3 is TGTGCCAGCAGCTTCTCCAGTTCGGGGGATGAGCAGTTCTTC. The genes are TRBV7-2 and TRBJ2-1; possible D gene TRBD2, 6 bases. Trimming left V 3 bases short and J 8 bases short, with 14 bases between. The CDR3 has 14 amino acids. Per germline, CDR1 SGHTA and CDR2 FQGNSA.

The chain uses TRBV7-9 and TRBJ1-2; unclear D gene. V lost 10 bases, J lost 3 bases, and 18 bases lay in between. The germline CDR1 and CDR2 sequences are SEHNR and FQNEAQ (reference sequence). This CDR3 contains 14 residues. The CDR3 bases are TGTGCCACCAACTCCCGCGCATCGGACTATGGCTACACCTTC. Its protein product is CATNSRASDYGYTF. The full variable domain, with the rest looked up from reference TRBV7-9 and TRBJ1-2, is DTGVSQNPRHKITKRGQNVTFRCDPISEHNRLYWYRQTLGQGPEFLTYFQNEAQLEKSRLLSDRFSAERPKGSFSTLEIQRTEQGDSAMYLCATNSRASDYGYTFGSGTRLTVV.

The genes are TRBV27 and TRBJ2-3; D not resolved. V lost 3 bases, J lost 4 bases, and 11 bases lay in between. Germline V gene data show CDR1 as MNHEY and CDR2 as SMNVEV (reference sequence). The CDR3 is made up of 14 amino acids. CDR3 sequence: CASSLVRSADTQYF. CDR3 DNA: TGTGCCAGCAGTTTGGTCAGGTCTGCAGATACGCAGTATTTT.

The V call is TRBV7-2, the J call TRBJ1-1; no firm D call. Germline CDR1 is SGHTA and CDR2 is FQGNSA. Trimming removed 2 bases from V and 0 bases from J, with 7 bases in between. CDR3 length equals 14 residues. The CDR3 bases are TGTGCCAGCAGCTTAACGGGTCTGAACACTGAAGCTTTCTTT. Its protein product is CASSLTGLNTEAFF.

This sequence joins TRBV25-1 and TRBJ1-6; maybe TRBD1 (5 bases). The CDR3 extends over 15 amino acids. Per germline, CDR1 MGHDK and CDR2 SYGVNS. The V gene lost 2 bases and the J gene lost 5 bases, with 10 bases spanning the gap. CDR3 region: CASSEPGLNNSPLHF. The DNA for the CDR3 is TGTGCCAGCAGTGAACCGGGACTCAATAATTCACCCCTCCACTTT.

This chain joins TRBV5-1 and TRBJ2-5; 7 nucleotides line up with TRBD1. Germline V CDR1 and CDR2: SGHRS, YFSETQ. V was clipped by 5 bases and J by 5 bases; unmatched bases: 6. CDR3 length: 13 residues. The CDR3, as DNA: TGCGCCAGCAGACAGGGGATTGGGGAGACCCAGTACTTC. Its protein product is CASRQGIGETQYF.

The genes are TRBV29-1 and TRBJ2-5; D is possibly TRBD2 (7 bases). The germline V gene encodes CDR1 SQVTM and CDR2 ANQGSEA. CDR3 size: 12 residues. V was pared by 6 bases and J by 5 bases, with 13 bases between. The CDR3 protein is CSVAQGGETQYF. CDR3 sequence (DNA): TGCAGCGTAGCACAGGGAGGGGAGACCCAGTACTTC.

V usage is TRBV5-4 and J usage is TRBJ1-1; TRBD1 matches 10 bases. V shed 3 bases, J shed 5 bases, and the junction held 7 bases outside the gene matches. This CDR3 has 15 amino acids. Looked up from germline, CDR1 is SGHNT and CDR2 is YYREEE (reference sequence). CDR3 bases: TGTGCCAGCAGCTCCGGGACAGGGGCCGGGACTGAAGCTTTCTTT. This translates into CASSSGTGAGTEAFF.

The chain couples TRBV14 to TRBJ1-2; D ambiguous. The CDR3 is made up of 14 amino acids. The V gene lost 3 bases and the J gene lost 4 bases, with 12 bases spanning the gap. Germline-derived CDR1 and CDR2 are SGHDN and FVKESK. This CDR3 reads CASSHGSGPYGYTF. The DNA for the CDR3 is TGTGCCAGCAGCCACGGGTCGGGTCCCTATGGCTACACCTTC.